Shown below are 5 T cell receptor beta chains from a single sample sequenced in a study of cytotoxic CD8 clonotypes in ibrutinib-treated CLL. Profiling relied on immunoSEQ multiplex PCR, and the TCRdb table lists in-frame clones only, not all of them. The repertoire holds approximately 340,000 clones, with about 61% as singletons. The sample in question was PBMCs, obtained after 36 months of ibrutinib treatment. The receptors were sampled from a human donor with chronic lymphocytic leukemia.

The chain combines TRBV6-5 with TRBJ1-2; no clear D. This CDR3 is built from 14 residues. Trimming shortened V by 2 bases and J by 4 bases, and 11 bases separated the two germline ends. Germline CDR1 reads MNHEY; CDR2 reads SVGAGI. The CDR3 region has the DNA TGTGCCAGCAGTTACGCTGTCCGGAGCTATGGCTACACCTTC. As protein: CASSYAVRSYGYTF.

V gene TRBV11-2 combines with J gene TRBJ1-2, with D uncertain. The CDR3 has 16 amino acids. Per the germline V gene, CDR1 is SGHAT and CDR2 is FQNNGV. The V end was cut by 2 bases, the J end by 4 bases, with 17 bases between. The chain's CDR3 is CASSLSRVPKIYGYTF. CDR3 DNA sequence: TGTGCCAGCAGCTTATCAAGGGTTCCCAAAATCTATGGCTACACCTTC.

The chain uses TRBV18 and TRBJ2-5; D could derive from TRBD1 or TRBD2 (5 bases each). Germline CDR1 reads KGHSH; CDR2 reads LQKENI. This CDR3 is 14 amino acids long. With 3 bases removed from V and 2 bases from J, the gap between germline ends came to 10 bases. In nucleotides, the CDR3 is TGTGCCAGCTCACCGTGGGACGGGCAAGAGACCCAGTACTTC. Its translation: CASSPWDGQETQYF.

The rearrangement joins TRBV5-4 to TRBJ1-1; D unclear. Germline-derived CDR1 and CDR2 are SGHNT and YYREEE (reference sequence). CDR3 size: 18 residues. Trimming removed 0 bases from V and 1 base from J, with 19 bases in between. The CDR3 loop is CASSLVGSYLGGNTEAFF. The CDR3 DNA follows: TGTGCCAGCAGCTTGGTGGGGTCCTATTTGGGAGGGAACACTGAAGCTTTCTTT.

For the CDR3, the DNA is TGTGCCAGCAGCTTGGCCAATCGGGTCACGGACTATGGCTACACCTTC. Its protein is CASSLANRVTDYGYTF. This chain joins TRBV5-6 and TRBJ1-2; no reliable D call. The CDR3 sequence is 16 residues long. Germline V gene sequence: CDR1 SGHDT, CDR2 YYEEEE. Trimming left V 0 bases short and J 3 bases short, with 15 bases between.